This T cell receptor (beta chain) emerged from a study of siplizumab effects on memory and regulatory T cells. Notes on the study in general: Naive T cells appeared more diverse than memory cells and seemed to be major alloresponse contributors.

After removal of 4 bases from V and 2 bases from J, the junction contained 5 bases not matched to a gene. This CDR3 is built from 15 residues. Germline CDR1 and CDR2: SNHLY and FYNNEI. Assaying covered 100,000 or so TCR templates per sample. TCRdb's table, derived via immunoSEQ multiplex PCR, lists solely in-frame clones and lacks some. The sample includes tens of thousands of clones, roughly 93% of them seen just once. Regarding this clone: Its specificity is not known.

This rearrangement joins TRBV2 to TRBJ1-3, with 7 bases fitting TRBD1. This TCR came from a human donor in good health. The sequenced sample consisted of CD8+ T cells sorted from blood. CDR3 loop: CASSAGTEAGNTIYF. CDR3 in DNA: TGTGCCAGCAGTGCCGGGACAGAGGCTGGAAACACCATATATTTT.